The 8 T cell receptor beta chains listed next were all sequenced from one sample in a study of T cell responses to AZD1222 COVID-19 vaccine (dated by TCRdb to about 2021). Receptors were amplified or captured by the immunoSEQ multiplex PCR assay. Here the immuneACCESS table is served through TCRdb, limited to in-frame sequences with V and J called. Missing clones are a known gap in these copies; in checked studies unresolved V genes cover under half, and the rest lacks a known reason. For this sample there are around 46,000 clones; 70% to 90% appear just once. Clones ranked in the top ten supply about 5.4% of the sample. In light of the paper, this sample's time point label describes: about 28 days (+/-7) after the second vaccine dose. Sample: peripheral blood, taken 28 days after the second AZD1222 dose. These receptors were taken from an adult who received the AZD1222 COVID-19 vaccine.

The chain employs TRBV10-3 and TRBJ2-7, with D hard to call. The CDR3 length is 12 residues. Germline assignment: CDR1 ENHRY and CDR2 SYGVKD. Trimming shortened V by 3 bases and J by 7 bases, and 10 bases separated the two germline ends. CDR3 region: CAISDRSQEQYF. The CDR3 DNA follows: TGTGCCATCAGTGACAGGTCCCAGGAGCAGTACTTC.

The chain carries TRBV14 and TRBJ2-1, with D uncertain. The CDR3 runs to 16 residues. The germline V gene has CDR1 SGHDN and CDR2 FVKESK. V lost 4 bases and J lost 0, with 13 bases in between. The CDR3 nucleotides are TGTGCCAGCAGCCTACGCGACTGGAGCTCCTACAATGAGCAGTTCTTC. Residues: CASSLRDWSSYNEQFF. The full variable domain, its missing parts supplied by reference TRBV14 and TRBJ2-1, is EAGVTQFPSHSVIEKGQTVTLRCDPISGHDNLYWYRRVMGKEIKFLLHFVKESKQDESGMPNNRFLAERTGGTYSTLKVQPAELEDSGVYFCASSLRDWSSYNEQFFGPGTRLTVL.

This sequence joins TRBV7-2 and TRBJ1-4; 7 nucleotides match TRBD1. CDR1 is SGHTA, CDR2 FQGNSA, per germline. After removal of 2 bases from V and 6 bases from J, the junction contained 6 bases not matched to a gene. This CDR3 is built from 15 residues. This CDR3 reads CASSLQTGRHEKLFF. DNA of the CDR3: TGTGCCAGCAGCTTACAGACAGGGAGGCATGAAAAACTGTTTTTT.

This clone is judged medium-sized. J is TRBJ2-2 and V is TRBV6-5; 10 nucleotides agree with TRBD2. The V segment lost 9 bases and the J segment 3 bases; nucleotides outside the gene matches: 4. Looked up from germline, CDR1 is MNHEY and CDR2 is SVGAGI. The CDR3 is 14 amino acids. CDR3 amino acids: CASIAGGHTGELFF. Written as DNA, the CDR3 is TGTGCCAGTATAGCGGGGGGTCACACCGGGGAGCTGTTTTTT.

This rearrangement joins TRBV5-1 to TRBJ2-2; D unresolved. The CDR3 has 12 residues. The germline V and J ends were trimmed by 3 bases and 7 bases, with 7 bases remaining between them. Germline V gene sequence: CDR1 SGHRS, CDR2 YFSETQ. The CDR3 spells CASSSELGELFF. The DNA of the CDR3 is TGCGCCAGCAGCTCGGAGCTCGGGGAGCTGTTTTTT. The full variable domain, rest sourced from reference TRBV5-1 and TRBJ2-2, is KAGVTQTPRYLIKTRGQQVTLSCSPISGHRSVSWYQQTPGQGLQFLFEYFSETQRNKGNFPGRFSGRQFSNSRSEMNVSTLELGDSALYLCASSSELGELFFGEGSRLTVL.

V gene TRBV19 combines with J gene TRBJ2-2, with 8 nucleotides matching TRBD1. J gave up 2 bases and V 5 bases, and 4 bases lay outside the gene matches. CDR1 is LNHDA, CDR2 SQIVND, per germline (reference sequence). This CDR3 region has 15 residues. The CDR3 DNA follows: TGTGCCAGTAGTCCCGGGACAGGCAACACCGGGGAGCTGTTTTTT. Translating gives CASSPGTGNTGELFF.

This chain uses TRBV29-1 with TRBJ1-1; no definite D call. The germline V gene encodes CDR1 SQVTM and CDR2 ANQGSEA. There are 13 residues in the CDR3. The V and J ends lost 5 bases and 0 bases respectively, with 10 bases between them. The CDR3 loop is CSVSGFMNTEAFF. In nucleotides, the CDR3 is TGCAGCGTTTCAGGATTCATGAACACTGAAGCTTTCTTT.

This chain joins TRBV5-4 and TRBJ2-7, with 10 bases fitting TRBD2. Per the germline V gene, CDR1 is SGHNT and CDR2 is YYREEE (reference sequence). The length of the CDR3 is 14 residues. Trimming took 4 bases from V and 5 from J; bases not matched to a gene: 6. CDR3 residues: CASSLAGAVNEQYF. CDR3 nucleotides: TGTGCCAGCAGCCTAGCGGGAGCGGTGAACGAGCAGTACTTC. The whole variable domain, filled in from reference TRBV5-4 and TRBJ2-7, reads ETGVTQSPTHLIKTRGQQVTLRCSSQSGHNTVSWYQQALGQGPQFIFQYYREEENGRGNFPPRFSGLQFPNYSSELNVNALELDDSALYLCASSLAGAVNEQYFGPGTRLTVT.